The T cell receptor beta chain described here comes from a study of PD-L1 blockade in urothelial cancer. Looking at the study overall: The patients' atezolizumab therapy, 1,200 mg intravenously every 3 weeks, started in the mid-2010s. The authors examined blood 3 weeks (second dose) and 6 weeks after treatment start. Most patients, about nine tenths of the roughly 29, were males with bladder-origin cancer.

Produced via immunoSEQ multiplex PCR; TCRdb's table is partial and in-frame only. The sample includes 40,000 or so clones, roughly four fifths of them seen just once. Time point: pretreatment peripheral blood. Sample contribution per patient ranged from 1 to 8, covering pretreatment and on-treatment. This clone was counted a single time. The length of the CDR3 is 14 residues. Per germline, CDR1 SGHDT and CDR2 YYEEEE. Unmatched junction bases numbered 5, after V lost 4 bases and J lost 3 bases. The chain recombines TRBV5-6 with TRBJ1-1; TRBD1 aligns across 8 bases. This clonotype was obtained from a man aged 60 to 75 with urothelial cancer. Sequencing used PBMCs, obtained around atezolizumab (anti-PD-L1) treatment. The CDR3 spells CASSPGQGYTEAFF. CDR3 DNA sequence: TGTGCCAGCAGCCCCGGACAGGGATACACTGAAGCTTTCTTT.